This TCR beta chain is from a study of OX40 agonist ivuxolimab in advanced cancers. Study-wide context: An agonistic anti-OX40 (CD134) antibody, ivuxolimab, was used to treat the patients. Recorded diagnoses for dose-escalation patients were hepatocellular carcinoma, melanoma, renal cell or head and neck cancer. Checkpoint inhibitors had been given previously to 40% of patients.

In this sample, this clone turned up once. The method was immunoSEQ multiplex PCR; TCRdb's version includes in-frame clones alone and lacks a portion of them. Among under 55,000 clones listed, roughly nine tenths were seen once. A history of autoimmune disease or systemic immunosuppression excluded patients. Trimming took 7 bases from V and 6 from J, leaving 21 bases between them. The CDR3 spans 16 residues. CDR1 is MNHNY, CDR2 SVGAGI, per germline (reference sequence). The receptor's source is an adult with an advanced solid tumor such as melanoma, head and neck, liver or kidney cancer. The sample consisted of CD4+ or CD8+ T cells sorted from blood, taken in a trial of the OX40 agonist ivuxolimab. The chain links TRBV6-6 to TRBJ2-2, with D perhaps TRBD1 or TRBD2 (6 bases each). The CDR3 DNA is TGTGCCAGCATCAATAAGGGGGGCGCTTATCCCGGGGAGCTGTTTTTT. It codes for CASINKGGAYPGELFF.